This TCR beta chain is drawn from a study of T cell changes during pregnancy in multiple sclerosis. To note about this clone: One end of the junction does not line up with germline, which may come from a read error.

TCRdb's copy holds only in-frame clones and misses some; the assay was immunoSEQ multiplex PCR. Among roughly 40,000 clones listed, 94% were seen once. The CDR3 totals 15 residues. CDR1 is ENHRY and CDR2 is SYGVKD in the germline V gene. The TCR comes from a female donor with multiple sclerosis, enrolled in a pregnancy study. The chain uses TRBV10-3 and TRBJ1-2; TRBD1 might be the D (5 bases). The sample was CD4+ T cells from peripheral blood mononuclear cells, taken after pregnancy. DNA for the CDR3: TGTGCAATCAGTGGACAAGCATTGGCGTCGGCTCGCTACACCTTC. This codes for CAISGQALASARYTF.